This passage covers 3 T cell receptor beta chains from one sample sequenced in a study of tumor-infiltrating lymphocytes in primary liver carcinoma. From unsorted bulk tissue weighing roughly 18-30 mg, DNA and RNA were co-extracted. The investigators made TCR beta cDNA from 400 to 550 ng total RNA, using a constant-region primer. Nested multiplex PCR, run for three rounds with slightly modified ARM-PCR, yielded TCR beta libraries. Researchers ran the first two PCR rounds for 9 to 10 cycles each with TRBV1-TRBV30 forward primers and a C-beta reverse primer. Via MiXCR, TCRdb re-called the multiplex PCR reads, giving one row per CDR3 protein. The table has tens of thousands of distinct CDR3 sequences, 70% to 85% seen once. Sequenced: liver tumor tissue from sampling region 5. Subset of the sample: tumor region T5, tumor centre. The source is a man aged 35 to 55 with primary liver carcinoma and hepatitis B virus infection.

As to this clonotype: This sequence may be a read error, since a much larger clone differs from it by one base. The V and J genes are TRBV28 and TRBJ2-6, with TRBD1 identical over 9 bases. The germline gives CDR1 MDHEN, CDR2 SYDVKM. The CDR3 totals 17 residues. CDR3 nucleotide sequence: TGTGCCAGCAGTTTGGCCACAGGGGGCTCTGGGACCAACGTCCTGACTTTC. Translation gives CASSLATGGSGTNVLTF.

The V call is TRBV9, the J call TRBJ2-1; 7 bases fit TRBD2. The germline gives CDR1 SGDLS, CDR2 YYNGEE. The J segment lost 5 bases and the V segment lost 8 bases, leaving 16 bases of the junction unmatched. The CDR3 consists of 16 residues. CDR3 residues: CASGPLRLAGNNEQFF. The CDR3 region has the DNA TGTGCCAGTGGCCCACTACGACTAGCCGGGAACAATGAGCAGTTCTTC.

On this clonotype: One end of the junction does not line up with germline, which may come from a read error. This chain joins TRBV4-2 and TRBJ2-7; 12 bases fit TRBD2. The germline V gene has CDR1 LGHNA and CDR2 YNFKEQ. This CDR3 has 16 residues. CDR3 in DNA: TGTGCCAGCAGTCAAGATCCGACTAGCGGGGGCTACGAGCAGTACTTC. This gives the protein CASSQDPTSGGYEQYF.